Shown below are 22 T cell receptor beta chains from a single sample sequenced in a study of stem cell transplantation in POMP-related autoinflammatory disease. General observations from the study: In patients with PRAID, every analyzed T-cell subset tended to show lower diversity and higher clonality. Fewer unique TRB V-J gene pairings were identified in patients with PRAID.

Here immunoSEQ multiplex PCR was the method, and the copy in TCRdb shows in-frame clones only, minus some. Here the sample spans thousands of clones, roughly nine tenths being singletons. Their specific antigens are unknown. The specimen comprised CD8+ T cells from PBMCs, sampled before stem cell transplantation. These receptors were obtained from a human donor with POMP-related autoinflammation and immune dysregulation (PRAID).

The DNA for the CDR3 is TGTGCCAGCAGTAAACCAGCGGGGGGCGTCACAGATACGCAGTATTTT. This encodes CASSKPAGGVTDTQYF. The V call is TRBV27, the J call TRBJ2-3, with 9 bases fitting TRBD2. Unmatched junction bases numbered 8, after V lost 5 bases and J lost 2 bases. CDR1 MNHEY and CDR2 SMNVEV come from the germline V gene (reference sequence). The CDR3 totals 16 residues.

The gene calls are TRBV2 and TRBJ2-1; 14 bases line up with TRBD2. The ends lost 3 bases at V and 5 bases at J; junction bases unmatched: 6. From germline, CDR1 is SNHLY and CDR2 FYNNEI. This CDR3 comprises 17 residues. CDR3 in DNA: TGTGCCAGCAGTGAGAGACTAGCGGGAGGGCAAAACAATGAGCAGTTCTTC. Translated, it gives CASSERLAGGQNNEQFF.

The chain has TRBV2 and TRBJ1-5, with unresolved D. Between the trimmed V and J ends, which lost 3 bases and 2 bases, there was a span of 8 bases. Germline lookup yields CDR1 SNHLY and CDR2 FYNNEI. The CDR3 has 14 residues. The CDR3 DNA reads as TGTGCCAGCAGTGATTCCCCCCGCAATCAGCCCCAGCATTTT. Translating gives CASSDSPRNQPQHF.

The CDR3 bases are TGTGCCAGCAGTTACGTGGGGGCCGGTTACTATGGCTACACCTTC. This encodes CASSYVGAGYYGYTF. The rearrangement joins TRBV6-5 to TRBJ1-2, with D perhaps TRBD1 (6 bases). CDR1 is MNHEY, CDR2 SVGAGI, per germline. Trimming removed 2 bases from V and 3 bases from J, with 13 bases in between. The CDR3 extends over 15 amino acids.

A remark on this clone: The sample contains more than one DNA sequence encoding this CDR3. This chain connects TRBV7-9 to TRBJ2-1, with no clear D. Trimming left V 3 bases short and J 7 bases short, with 4 bases between. Germline CDR1 and CDR2: SEHNR and FQNEAQ (reference sequence). This CDR3 region has 11 residues. The CDR3 nucleotides read TGTGCCAGCAGCTTGGGGAATGAGCAGTTCTTC. Translated: CASSLGNEQFF.

In its sample, this clone was seen a few times. The chain carries TRBV6-5 and TRBJ1-2; D is ambiguous. The CDR3 covers 13 residues. V lost 5 bases and J 6 bases, leaving 13 bases between the germline ends. Germline V CDR1 and CDR2: MNHEY, SVGAGI. DNA for the CDR3: TGTGCCAGCAGTCCCGCGGTTCTGAATGGCTACACCTTC. Its protein is CASSPAVLNGYTF.

V gene TRBV13 combines with J gene TRBJ2-1; no clear D gene. This CDR3 spans 12 amino acids. V lost 5 bases and J 4 bases, leaving 6 bases between the germline ends. Germline V gene sequence: CDR1 PRHDT, CDR2 FYEKMQ (reference sequence). The CDR3 sequence is CASSHTYNEQFF. For the CDR3, the DNA is TGTGCCAGCAGCCACACTTACAATGAGCAGTTCTTC.

This chain connects TRBV19 to TRBJ1-5; no definite D call. V was trimmed by 7 bases and J by 0 bases, leaving 13 bases between them. Germline loops: CDR1 LNHDA, CDR2 SQIVND (reference sequence). The CDR3 runs 15 residues. The chain's CDR3 is CASTLGSYSNQPQHF. Here the CDR3 DNA reads TGTGCCAGTACCCTAGGTAGTTATAGCAATCAGCCCCAGCATTTT.

The chain uses TRBV7-3 and TRBJ1-1; no definite D call. CDR3 length: 12 residues. Germline V gene data show CDR1 as SGHTA and CDR2 as FQGTGA. V was shortened by 5 bases and J by 7 bases, with 11 bases between the two germline ends. CDR3 residues: CASSADDIEAFF. The CDR3, as DNA: TGTGCCAGCAGCGCCGACGACATTGAAGCTTTCTTT. Full variable domain (outside the CDR3, taken from reference TRBV7-3 and TRBJ1-1): GAGVSQTPSNKVTEKGKYVELRCDPISGHTALYWYRQSLGQGPEFLIYFQGTGAADDSGLPNDRFFAVRPEGSVSTLKIQRTERGDSAVYLCASSADDIEAFFGQGTRLTVV.

The chain employs TRBV4-2 and TRBJ2-1; maybe TRBD2 (5 bases). V was cut by 3 bases and J by 4 bases, with 16 bases left in between. This CDR3 has 16 residues. Germline V gene data show CDR1 as LGHNA and CDR2 as YNFKEQ. The CDR3 nucleotides are TGTGCCAGCAGCCAGCCGACTAACACGATTTACAATGAGCAGTTCTTC. Its protein product is CASSQPTNTIYNEQFF.

The chain has TRBV13 and TRBJ2-3; D remains ambiguous. V lost 4 bases and J 2 bases, leaving 4 bases between the germline ends. CDR1 and CDR2 from the germline V gene are PRHDT and FYEKMQ (reference sequence). This CDR3 is built from 12 residues. In DNA, the CDR3 is TGTGCCAGCAGCTCACTCACAGATACGCAGTATTTT. As protein: CASSSLTDTQYF.

This chain connects TRBV5-6 to TRBJ2-7; 9 nucleotides align to TRBD1. J lost 4 bases, V lost 1 base, and 3 bases had no gene match. The CDR3 contains 14 residues. CDR1 is SGHDT and CDR2 is YYEEEE in the germline V gene. The CDR3 is CASSLNRGQYEQYF. CDR3 bases: TGTGCCAGCAGCTTGAACAGGGGGCAATACGAGCAGTACTTC.

The chain employs TRBV28 and TRBJ1-5; 8 nucleotides agree with TRBD1. Germline CDR1 MDHEN, CDR2 SYDVKM. Unmatched junction bases numbered 3, after V lost 4 bases and J lost 4 bases. This CDR3 has 14 amino acids. This CDR3 is CASSSGQGNQPQHF. The DNA for the CDR3 is TGTGCCAGCAGTTCTGGACAGGGAAATCAGCCCCAGCATTTT.

The rearrangement links TRBV28 to TRBJ2-7; 7 nucleotides align to TRBD1. CDR1 MDHEN and CDR2 SYDVKM come from the germline V gene. The CDR3 contains 12 residues. The ends lost 7 bases at V and 6 bases at J; junction bases unmatched: 6. CDR3 residues: CASTTGALEQYF. For the CDR3, the DNA is TGTGCCAGCACCACAGGGGCCCTCGAGCAGTACTTC.

The gene calls are TRBV10-3 and TRBJ2-7, with 9 bases that match TRBD1. This CDR3 is built from 15 residues. V dropped 4 bases and J dropped 5; count of bases not matched to a gene: 9. CDR1 and CDR2 (germline): ENHRY, SYGVKD. This chain's CDR3 is CAISARQGDGDEQYF. CDR3 DNA sequence: TGTGCCATCAGTGCCCGACAGGGGGATGGAGACGAGCAGTACTTC.

The J gene is TRBJ1-5, the V gene TRBV28, with 11 bases that match TRBD1. Germline V gives CDR1 MDHEN, CDR2 SYDVKM. This CDR3 has 15 residues. Trimming took 0 bases from V and 6 from J; bases not matched to a gene: 1. CDR3 in DNA: TGTGCCAGCAGTTTATGGGGGACAGGGGGTCAGCCCCAGCATTTT. Amino acid sequence: CASSLWGTGGQPQHF.

The chain recombines TRBV19 with TRBJ1-6; D is undetermined. The germline V and J ends were trimmed by 5 bases and 0 bases, with 8 bases remaining between them. The CDR3 runs to 15 residues. Germline V lookup: CDR1 LNHDA, CDR2 SQIVND (reference sequence). CDR3 amino acids: CASSVRRSYNSPLHF. The CDR3 DNA is TGTGCCAGTAGTGTGAGGCGCTCCTATAATTCACCCCTCCACTTT.

This clone appeared a single time. J is TRBJ2-1 and V is TRBV7-6, with 9 bases aligning to TRBD1. The V and J ends lost 3 bases and 8 bases, in that order; junction bases with no gene match: 11. The V gene's germline CDR1 is SGHVS and CDR2 FNYEAQ. This CDR3 spans 16 amino acids. The CDR3 DNA sequence: TGTGCCAGCAGCTTCCCGGACAGGGGTGGAAGCGATGAGCAGTTCTTC. This translates into CASSFPDRGGSDEQFF.

This rearrangement joins TRBV14 to TRBJ2-1; D not resolved. The germline gives CDR1 SGHDN, CDR2 FVKESK. The CDR3 extends over 14 amino acids. V was shortened by 4 bases and J by 3 bases, with 10 bases between the two germline ends. For the CDR3, the DNA is TGTGCCAGCAGCCCCCAAGGCCACTACAATGAGCAGTTCTTC. As protein: CASSPQGHYNEQFF. The full variable domain, with the rest looked up from reference TRBV14 and TRBJ2-1, is EAGVTQFPSHSVIEKGQTVTLRCDPISGHDNLYWYRRVMGKEIKFLLHFVKESKQDESGMPNNRFLAERTGGTYSTLKVQPAELEDSGVYFCASSPQGHYNEQFFGPGTRLTVL.

This chain joins TRBV30 and TRBJ1-6; TRBD1 agrees at 7 bases. From germline, CDR1 is GTSNPN and CDR2 SVGIG (reference sequence). This CDR3 region has 14 residues. The V and J ends lost 1 base and 6 bases, in that order; junction bases with no gene match: 3. CDR3 in amino acids: CAWSEGAGNSPLHF. DNA for the CDR3: TGTGCCTGGAGTGAGGGGGCAGGTAATTCACCCCTCCACTTT.

This clone was detected only a few times. The rearrangement uses TRBV5-4 and TRBJ2-7; D remains unclear. The length of the CDR3 is 14 residues. The V and J ends lost 3 bases and 4 bases respectively, with 14 bases between them. CDR1 is SGHNT, CDR2 YYREEE, per germline (reference sequence). CDR3 sequence reads: CASSSSGNVYEQYF. In nucleotides, the CDR3 is TGTGCCAGCAGCTCTAGTGGGAACGTGTACGAGCAGTACTTC.

This clone was counted once. The chain recombines TRBV4-1 with TRBJ2-5, with D uncertain. The CDR3 loop spans 14 amino acids. Trimming cost V 3 bases and J 5 bases, with 13 bases left between them. Germline lookup yields CDR1 MGHRA and CDR2 YSYEKL. CDR3 region: CASSHGPKVETQYF. DNA for the CDR3: TGCGCCAGCAGCCACGGACCGAAGGTCGAGACCCAGTACTTC.